The 19 T cell receptor beta chains presented below share a single source sample, sequenced in a study of blood T cell repertoires in COVID-19. Measured with immunoSEQ multiplex PCR; TCRdb has only the in-frame clones, and not every one. Altogether about 150,000 clones are present, 88% being singletons, with the ten largest covering around 1.9%. The specimen was peripheral blood. These receptors came from a man aged 50-60 years who had recovered from COVID-19.

The V call is TRBV5-6, the J call TRBJ1-5; TRBD1 agrees at 10 bases. This CDR3 has 14 amino acids. The germline CDR1 and CDR2 sequences are SGHDT and YYEEEE. V lost 4 bases and J lost 7; bases outside the gene matches: 5. CDR3 bases: TGTGCCAGCAGCAAAGGGACAGGGGAACAGCCCCAGCATTTT. Amino acids: CASSKGTGEQPQHF.

In nucleotides, the CDR3 is TGTGCCAGCAGCGTAGAACTAGCGGGCTACGAGCAGTACTTC. Encoded protein: CASSVELAGYEQYF. The chain carries TRBV9 and TRBJ2-7, with 9 bases identical to TRBD2. The CDR3 loop spans 14 amino acids. V was clipped by 0 bases and J by 3 bases; unmatched bases: 1. CDR1 and CDR2 (germline): SGDLS, YYNGEE.

The CDR3 loop is CASSYGTGASYEQYF. The DNA of the CDR3 is TGTGCCAGCAGCTACGGGACAGGAGCCTCCTACGAGCAGTACTTC. The chain employs TRBV7-9 and TRBJ2-7, with 8 bases fitting TRBD1. V shed 4 bases and J 0 bases; nucleotides not matched to a gene: 5. The CDR3 loop spans 15 amino acids. Germline V gene sequence: CDR1 SEHNR, CDR2 FQNEAQ (reference sequence).

The chain links TRBV6-5 to TRBJ2-7; 8 nucleotides align to TRBD1. From germline, CDR1 is MNHEY and CDR2 SVGAGI. The V segment lost 7 bases and the J segment 6 bases; nucleotides outside the gene matches: 8. The CDR3 spans 13 residues. DNA for the CDR3: TGTGCCAGCACCTCGGACAGGGTCCGCGAGCAGTACTTC. This encodes CASTSDRVREQYF.

The chain joins TRBV3-1 (or the pseudogene TRBV3-2) to TRBJ2-5, with 11 nucleotides matching TRBD1. Unmatched junction bases numbered 7, after V lost 0 bases and J lost 4 bases. Germline V gives CDR1 LGHDT, CDR2 YNNKEL (reference sequence). The CDR3 runs to 17 residues. DNA for the CDR3: TGTGCCAGCAGCCAAGAAGAGGACAGGGGGCAGGGAGAGACCCAGTACTTC. As protein: CASSQEEDRGQGETQYF.

The chain couples TRBV27 to TRBJ1-5; D unresolved. The CDR3 contains 14 residues. Germline CDR1 MNHEY, CDR2 SMNVEV (reference sequence). V was cut by 0 bases and J by 6 bases, with 9 bases left in between. The CDR3 nucleotides are TGTGCCAGCAGTTTATCGTTGAGGGCTCAGCCCCAGCATTTT. Translated: CASSLSLRAQPQHF.

The chain employs TRBV6-5 and TRBJ2-7; 8 nucleotides match TRBD1. CDR3 length: 15 amino acids. CDR1 is MNHEY, CDR2 SVGAGI, per germline. V lost 5 bases to trimming and J lost 2 bases; unmatched junction nucleotides: 8. The CDR3 bases are TGTGCCAGCAGTCGTGCCGGACAGGGTCCCTACGAGCAGTACTTC. Its translation: CASSRAGQGPYEQYF.

This chain joins TRBV5-5 and TRBJ2-1; 7 nucleotides match TRBD1. CDR3 length: 15 residues. Germline CDR1 reads SGHKS; CDR2 reads YYEKEE (reference sequence). Trimming took 0 bases from V and 5 from J; bases not matched to a gene: 5. The CDR3 DNA reads as TGTGCCAGCAGCTTGGTCGGACAGGTTCACAATGAGCAGTTCTTC. Its protein is CASSLVGQVHNEQFF.

This chain uses TRBV6-2 or TRBV6-3 with TRBJ2-1; 9 bases map to TRBD2. Unmatched junction bases numbered 6, after V lost 0 bases and J lost 9 bases. This CDR3 contains 15 residues. Germline values: CDR1 MNHEY, CDR2 SVGEGT. CDR3 DNA: TGTGCCAGCAGTTACTCTAGTAGCGGGAGTGGTGAGCAGTTCTTC. As protein: CASSYSSSGSGEQFF.

This chain connects TRBV27 to TRBJ2-3; the D gene is possibly TRBD2 (6 bases). Germline loops: CDR1 MNHEY, CDR2 SMNVEV (reference sequence). V lost 8 bases, J lost 6 bases, and 18 bases lay in between. This CDR3 has 14 amino acids. CDR3 DNA sequence: TGTGCCAGCCATGACGGGGGAGGCCCGGATACGCAGTATTTT. It codes for CASHDGGGPDTQYF.

This chain uses TRBV27 with TRBJ2-1; 8 bases fit TRBD1. V lost 4 bases to trimming and J lost 6 bases; unmatched junction nucleotides: 5. The germline V gene encodes CDR1 MNHEY and CDR2 SMNVEV (reference sequence). The CDR3 covers 14 residues. This CDR3 reads CASSSSDRGNEQFF. CDR3 sequence (DNA): TGTGCCAGCAGTTCCTCCGACAGGGGCAATGAGCAGTTCTTC.

This chain connects TRBV27 to TRBJ2-3; 11 positions match TRBD2. In germline, CDR1 is MNHEY, CDR2 SMNVEV (reference sequence). The junction had 4 bases not matched to a gene; V was cut back by 1 base and J by 4 bases. The CDR3 extends over 16 amino acids. CDR3 sequence (DNA): TGTGCCAGCAGTTTATATAGCGGGGGGGCCGCAGATACGCAGTATTTT. It specifies CASSLYSGGAADTQYF.

The chain's CDR3 is CATSRGRDRGVQPQHF. In DNA, the CDR3 is TGTGCCACCAGCAGGGGCCGGGACAGGGGAGTTCAGCCCCAGCATTTT. The rearrangement joins TRBV15 to TRBJ1-5; TRBD1 agrees at 10 bases. Unmatched junction bases numbered 8, after V lost 3 bases and J lost 6 bases. CDR3 size: 16 residues. The V gene's germline CDR1 is LNHNV and CDR2 YYDKDF (reference sequence).

This rearrangement joins TRBV18 to TRBJ2-3, with 12 bases identical to TRBD2. The trim removed 3 bases at V and 4 bases at J, leaving 8 bases unmatched. Germline CDR1 reads KGHSH; CDR2 reads LQKENI. This CDR3 region has 17 residues. This CDR3 is CASSPLAGGLLPDTQYF. CDR3 nucleotide sequence: TGTGCCAGCTCACCTCTAGCGGGGGGGCTGTTACCAGATACGCAGTATTTT.

The gene calls are TRBV6-5 and TRBJ1-6, with TRBD1 matching 9 bases. This CDR3 contains 14 residues. In germline, CDR1 is MNHEY, CDR2 SVGAGI. Unmatched junction bases numbered 5, after V lost 4 bases and J lost 10 bases. CDR3 residues: CASSSRDRVSPLHF. The DNA for the CDR3 is TGTGCCAGCAGTTCAAGGGACAGGGTGTCACCCCTCCACTTT.

V gene TRBV19 combines with J gene TRBJ1-2; 10 nucleotides match TRBD1. The CDR3 is made up of 14 amino acids. Per the germline V gene, CDR1 is LNHDA and CDR2 is SQIVND (reference sequence). Germline trimming cut 5 bases from V and 7 bases from J; bases unmatched to any gene: 7. CDR3 protein: CASSGQGVDGGYTF. CDR3 bases: TGTGCCAGTAGTGGACAGGGGGTTGACGGTGGCTACACCTTC.

The rearrangement links TRBV4-1 to TRBJ2-7; D perhaps matches TRBD2 (6 bases). V lost 8 bases, J lost 4 bases, and 9 bases lay in between. CDR3 length: 11 residues. Germline V gene lookup returns CDR1 MGHRA and CDR2 YSYEKL. For the CDR3, the DNA is TGCGCCAGCGGGGGGAGATACGAGCAGTACTTC. Translated: CASGGRYEQYF.

The V and J genes are TRBV4-2 and TRBJ1-5, with D perhaps TRBD1 (6 bases). The CDR3 runs 12 residues. The V gene lost 4 bases and the J gene lost 7 bases, with 8 bases spanning the gap. CDR1 is LGHNA, CDR2 YNFKEQ, per germline. Here the CDR3 DNA reads TGTGCCAGCAGCCCTACAGGGCAGCCCCAGCATTTT. As protein: CASSPTGQPQHF.

This chain joins TRBV27 and TRBJ1-1; 12 positions agree with TRBD1. The CDR3 is 16 amino acids. The germline V gene has CDR1 MNHEY and CDR2 SMNVEV (reference sequence). The junction had 8 bases not matched to a gene; V was cut back by 3 bases and J by 6 bases. In DNA, the CDR3 is TGTGCCAGCAGTTTCCGGGACAGGGGGCTTTCGGCTGAAGCTTTCTTT. Translated: CASSFRDRGLSAEAFF.